The 11 T cell receptor beta chains below were found in one sample sequenced in a study of T cell repertoires in cytomegalovirus infection. A single record per CDR3 protein comes from TCRdb applying MiXCR to the reads. The data show over 150,000 distinct CDR3 sequences, with about 15% seen just once and about 23% held by the top ten. The sample comprised CD8+ T cells from PBMCs. Source of these receptors: a human donor in good health (CMV status not recorded). Some clones in this sample may be carry-over from other donors' samples.

This clonotype was observed a handful of times. The chain has TRBV6-2 or TRBV6-3 and TRBJ2-7, with TRBD1 matching 8 bases. The CDR3 is 15 amino acids. V lost 2 bases to trimming and J lost 2 bases; unmatched junction nucleotides: 5. Germline V lookup: CDR1 MNHEY, CDR2 SVGEGT. The CDR3 here is CASSYPWDRPYEQYF. Here the CDR3 DNA reads TGTGCCAGCAGTTACCCTTGGGACAGGCCCTACGAGCAGTACTTC.

The chain has TRBV24-1 and TRBJ2-3; weak D call: TRBD2 (6 bases). With 4 bases removed from V and 8 bases from J, the gap between germline ends came to 15 bases. Germline CDR1 reads KGHDR; CDR2 reads SFDVKD. This CDR3 contains 14 residues. For the CDR3, the DNA is TGTGCCACCAGTGACCGGGAGTCCCCGGGTACGCAGTATTTT. Translation gives CATSDRESPGTQYF.

This clonotype was seen more than once but under ten times. The chain carries TRBV7-2 and TRBJ1-3; 7 nucleotides match TRBD1. CDR3 length: 16 amino acids. Germline-derived CDR1 and CDR2 are SGHTA and FQGNSA. After removal of 4 bases from V and 0 bases from J, the junction contained 6 bases not matched to a gene. The CDR3: CASSYGQVLSGNTIYF. The CDR3 DNA sequence: TGTGCCAGCAGCTACGGACAGGTGCTCTCTGGAAACACCATATATTTT.

This clonotype was found once. The genes are TRBV6-6 and TRBJ1-2; no reliable D call. The CDR3 sequence is 13 residues long. V gave up 6 bases and J gave up 8 bases, with 16 bases separating them. Germline-derived CDR1 and CDR2 are MNHNY and SVGAGI (reference sequence). The CDR3 loop is CASSRPNPYGYTF. CDR3 coding DNA: TGTGCCAGCAGCCGACCTAACCCCTACGGCTACACCTTC.

This rearrangement joins TRBV5-6 to TRBJ2-2; TRBD1 aligns across 10 bases. CDR3 length: 16 residues. V trimming: 3 bases; J trimming: 10 bases; junction bases outside the gene matches: 12. The germline gives CDR1 SGHDT, CDR2 YYEEEE. CDR3 DNA: TGTGCCAGCAGCTCGGACAGGGGGGAGCTACCACAGGAGCTGTTTTTT. It specifies CASSSDRGELPQELFF.

The V gene is TRBV2, the J gene TRBJ1-2; D might be TRBD1 (5 bases). The germline V and J ends were trimmed by 3 bases and 7 bases, with 21 bases remaining between them. The CDR3 runs 16 residues. CDR1 and CDR2 (germline): SNHLY, FYNNEI. DNA of the CDR3: TGTGCCAGCAGTGACAGAGGGACCTTAAAGGTCGGTGGCTACACCTTC. This translates into CASSDRGTLKVGGYTF.

A word on this clonotype: The junction and the germline gene differ at one end; a read error may be behind it. CDR3 sequence reads: CDSSYSVQGRSNQPQHF. CDR3 sequence (DNA): TGTGACAGCAGTTACTCGGTCCAGGGACGAAGCAATCAGCCCCAGCATTTT. The V gene is TRBV6-2 or TRBV6-3, the J gene TRBJ1-5; the D gene is possibly TRBD1 (5 bases). Looked up from germline, CDR1 is MNHEY and CDR2 is SVGEGT. CDR3 length: 17 residues.

This chain connects TRBV7-2 to TRBJ2-7; D remains ambiguous. V lost 1 base to trimming and J lost 5 bases, with 12 bases between them. The CDR3 consists of 14 residues. CDR1 is SGHTA, CDR2 FQGNSA, per germline. The CDR3 DNA is TGTGCCAGCAGCTTAGACTACAACCCCAACGAGCAGTACTTC. The encoded protein is CASSLDYNPNEQYF.

The rearrangement uses TRBV27 and TRBJ1-1, with a weak D call TRBD1 (6 bases). Deletions cut 8 bases from V and 5 bases from J, with 12 bases between. The germline V gene encodes CDR1 MNHEY and CDR2 SMNVEV (reference sequence). The length of the CDR3 is 12 residues. This CDR3 is CASETGFTEAFF. The CDR3 DNA reads TGTGCCAGCGAAACAGGGTTTACTGAAGCTTTCTTT.

This chain connects TRBV7-9 to TRBJ1-2, with D uncertain. Looked up from germline, CDR1 is SEHNR and CDR2 is FQNEAQ (reference sequence). CDR3 length: 10 amino acids. V gave up 1 base and J gave up 6 bases, with 0 bases separating them. Here the CDR3 reads CASSLDGYTF. CDR3 nucleotide sequence: TGTGCCAGCAGCTTAGATGGCTACACCTTC.

The chain is built from TRBV25-1 and TRBJ1-5, with a tentative D call TRBD1 (6 bases). Per germline, CDR1 MGHDK and CDR2 SYGVNS. Trimming pared 5 bases from V and 5 bases from J, leaving 10 bases between. The CDR3 consists of 13 residues. The CDR3 DNA reads as TGTGCCAGCAGTCTACAGGGAGATCAGCCCCAGCATTTT. Translating it yields CASSLQGDQPQHF.